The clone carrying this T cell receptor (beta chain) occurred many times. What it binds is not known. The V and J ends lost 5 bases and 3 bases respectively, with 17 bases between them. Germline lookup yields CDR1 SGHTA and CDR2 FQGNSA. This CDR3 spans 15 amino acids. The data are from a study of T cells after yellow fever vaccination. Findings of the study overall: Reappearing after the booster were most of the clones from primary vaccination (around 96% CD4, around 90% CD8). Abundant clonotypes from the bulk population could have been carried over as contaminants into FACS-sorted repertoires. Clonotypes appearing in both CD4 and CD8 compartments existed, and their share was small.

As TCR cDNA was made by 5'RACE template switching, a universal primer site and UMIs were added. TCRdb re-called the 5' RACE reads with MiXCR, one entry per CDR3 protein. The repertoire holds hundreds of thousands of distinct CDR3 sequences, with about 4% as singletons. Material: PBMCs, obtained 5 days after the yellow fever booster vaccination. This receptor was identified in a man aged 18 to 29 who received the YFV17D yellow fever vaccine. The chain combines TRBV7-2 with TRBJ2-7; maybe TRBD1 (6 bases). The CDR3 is CASSVTQGWRYEQYF. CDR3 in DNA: TGTGCCAGCAGCGTAACACAGGGCTGGCGCTACGAGCAGTACTTC.